The 7 T cell receptor beta chains below all came from one sample that was sequenced in a study of radiotherapy plus CTLA-4 blockade in lung cancer. Sequencing used immunoSEQ multiplex PCR; TCRdb keeps in-frame clones, though not all of them. The top ten clones hold roughly 3.5% of a sample with 35,000 to 50,000 clones, 70% to 75% of them seen once. Sample: peripheral blood, taken from a patient treated with radiotherapy plus ipilimumab. The receptor source for this set is a human donor with non-small cell lung cancer who had a complete response to radiotherapy plus ipilimumab.

V and J are TRBV2 and TRBJ2-1, with 12 nucleotides matching TRBD2. V gave up 7 bases and J gave up 7 bases; unmatched junction bases: 11. CDR3 length: 16 residues. Germline V gene lookup returns CDR1 SNHLY and CDR2 FYNNEI. The DNA for the CDR3 is TGTGCCAGCACCATCCTAGCGGGGGGGCCAGGGAATGAGCAGTTCTTC. Amino acids: CASTILAGGPGNEQFF.

The V call is TRBV19, the J call TRBJ2-1, with D perhaps TRBD2 (9 bases). The CDR3 sequence is 18 residues long. Germline CDR1 and CDR2: LNHDA and SQIVND (reference sequence). Trimming pared 3 bases from V and 9 bases from J, leaving 27 bases between. The CDR3 here is CASSIGQGASGTRGEQFF. The CDR3 coding sequence is TGTGCCAGTAGTATTGGGCAGGGGGCTAGCGGGACCCGCGGTGAGCAGTTCTTC.

In its sample, this clone was seen once. V usage is TRBV6-5 and J usage is TRBJ2-3, with 10 bases aligning to TRBD1. From germline, CDR1 is MNHEY and CDR2 SVGAGI. The CDR3 totals 15 residues. V lost 10 bases to trimming and J lost 3 bases; unmatched junction nucleotides: 10. The CDR3 nucleotides read TGTGCCACCCAGCCGGGACAGGGGAAAACAGATACGCAGTATTTT. Its protein product is CATQPGQGKTDTQYF.

The chain is built from TRBV28 and TRBJ2-6; TRBD1 matches at 7 bases. After removal of 3 bases from V and 2 bases from J, the junction contained 4 bases not matched to a gene. CDR3 length equals 16 residues. CDR1 is MDHEN and CDR2 is SYDVKM in the germline V gene. CDR3 protein: CASSFPDRAGANVLTF. The CDR3 nucleotides are TGTGCCAGCAGTTTCCCCGACAGGGCTGGGGCCAACGTCCTGACTTTC.

This clone came up a few times. The J gene is TRBJ2-7, the V gene TRBV6-5, with 7 bases identical to TRBD1. Trimming took 8 bases from V and 3 from J; bases not matched to a gene: 13. CDR1 is MNHEY, CDR2 SVGAGI, per germline. This CDR3 is 15 amino acids long. Written as DNA, the CDR3 is TGTGCCAGCCAGGGGGACGGGCACATCTTCTACGAGCAGTACTTC. Protein sequence: CASQGDGHIFYEQYF.

The CDR3 sequence: CAWSATGYNEQFF. The CDR3 coding sequence is TGTGCCTGGAGTGCGACTGGATACAATGAGCAGTTCTTC. The chain couples TRBV30 to TRBJ2-1, with D uncertain. Trimming cost V 1 base and J 4 bases, with 8 bases left between them. Germline values: CDR1 GTSNPN, CDR2 SVGIG (reference sequence). CDR3 length: 13 amino acids.

The table lists this clone with a few counts. This chain joins TRBV27 and TRBJ1-2, with TRBD1 matching over 8 bases. After removal of 5 bases from V and 2 bases from J, the junction contained 7 bases not matched to a gene. CDR3 length equals 15 residues. Germline V gene sequence: CDR1 MNHEY, CDR2 SMNVEV (reference sequence). CDR3 region: CASSLRGRVNYGYTF. DNA for the CDR3: TGTGCCAGCAGTCTCAGGGGGCGCGTAAACTATGGCTACACCTTC.